Listed below are T cell receptor beta chains from one sample, sequenced in a study of blood T cell repertoires in COVID-19. Libraries were prepared by immunoSEQ multiplex PCR; TCRdb keeps only in-frame clonotypes and omits some of them. Of about 40,000 clones in the sample, 70% to 90% were seen once. Specimen: peripheral blood. These receptors originate from a man aged 45 to 65 in a cohort sampled during active COVID-19. Both conserved end residues are part of each CDR3. D genes are given only for firm matches. Expanded clones are given a class, and other clones once, few, many or no size at all.

j_call v_call d_call clone_size cdr3_aa cdr3_nt
TRBJ2-3 TRBV9 NA once CASSVTGGSADTQYF TGTGCCAGCAGCGTAACTGGGGGCAGCGCAGATACGCAGTATTTT
TRBJ1-1 TRBV19 TRBD1 NA CASSTGTGMNTEAFF TGTGCCAGTAGTACCGGGACAGGGATGAACACTGAAGCTTTCTTT
TRBJ2-3 TRBV27 TRBD1 NA CASSLWTGGDSTDTQYF TGTGCCAGCAGTCTTTGGACAGGGGGAGATAGCACAGATACGCAGTATTTT
TRBJ2-7 TRBV19 NA NA CASSKTGYEQYF TGTGCCAGTAGTAAGACGGGCTACGAGCAGTACTTC
TRBJ2-5 TRBV7-6 TRBD1 NA CASSFGTGAYQETQYF TGTGCCAGCAGCTTTGGGACAGGGGCGTACCAAGAGACCCAGTACTTC
TRBJ2-5 TRBV10-3 TRBD2 NA CAISESVAGEGKTQYF TGTGCCATCAGTGAGTCTGTGGCGGGGGAAGGGAAGACCCAGTACTTC
TRBJ1-3 TRBV6-6 NA NA CASRLGGSGNTIYF TGTGCCAGCCGGCTGGGGGGCTCTGGAAACACCATATATTTT
TRBJ2-3 TRBV4-1 TRBD2 NA CASSQVAGGSGLDTQYF TGCGCCAGCAGCCAAGTCGCGGGCGGGAGTGGGTTGGATACGCAGTATTTT
TRBJ1-3 TRBV30 NA few CAWRIVSGNTIYF TGTGCCTGGAGAATAGTCTCTGGAAACACCATATATTTT
TRBJ2-1 TRBV13 TRBD2 NA CASSFLEGGVDNEQFF TGTGCCAGCAGCTTCCTAGAGGGAGGGGTTGACAATGAGCAGTTCTTC
TRBJ2-1 TRBV11-2 TRBD2 NA CASSLGLAVYEQFF TGTGCCAGCAGCTTGGGACTAGCAGTCTATGAGCAGTTCTTC
TRBJ2-3 TRBV5-6 TRBD1 once CASSWGQGSDTQYF TGTGCCAGCAGCTGGGGACAGGGCTCAGATACGCAGTATTTT
TRBJ2-5 TRBV27 TRBD2 NA CASSFQTSGGAQYF TGTGCCAGCAGTTTCCAGACTAGCGGGGGGGCCCAGTACTTC
TRBJ2-4 TRBV10-3 NA NA CAISGGLGNIQYF TGTGCCATCAGTGGAGGCCTGGGAAACATTCAGTACTTC
TRBJ2-5 TRBV27 NA few CASSLVQGETQYF TGTGCCAGCAGTTTAGTTCAGGGAGAGACCCAGTACTTC
TRBJ2-7 TRBV7-2 NA NA CASSLDLRGYEQYF TGTGCCAGCAGCTTAGATCTCAGGGGCTACGAGCAGTACTTC
TRBJ2-3 TRBV14 NA NA CASSLRGHTQYF TGTGCCAGCAGCCTCAGGGGACATACGCAGTATTTT
TRBJ1-1 TRBV7-9 TRBD1 NA CASSLGWTGGTGAFF TGTGCCAGCAGCTTAGGCTGGACAGGGGGTACGGGTGCTTTCTTT
TRBJ2-7 TRBV19 NA NA CASSIGPGITYEQYF TGTGCCAGTAGTATAGGCCCCGGGATCACCTACGAGCAGTACTTC
TRBJ2-7 TRBV6-5 TRBD1 NA CASSGAGGSSYEQYF TGTGCCAGCAGCGGCGCAGGGGGAAGCTCCTACGAGCAGTACTTC
TRBJ2-2 TRBV29-1 NA NA CSVPGTGELFF TGCAGCGTTCCGGGCACCGGGGAGCTGTTTTTT